This T cell receptor (beta chain) derives from a study of graft-versus-host responses after intestinal transplantation. The V segment lost 3 bases and the J segment 5 bases; nucleotides outside the gene matches: 6. The CDR3 runs 13 residues. Germline V gene sequence: CDR1 SQVTM, CDR2 ANQGSEA. The data were produced by immunoSEQ multiplex PCR, yet TCRdb's version contains in-frame clones alone and is incomplete. The sample carries 90,000 to 120,000 clones, approximately 86% recorded once. Worth noting for this clone: Antigen unknown.

The sequenced sample was unstimulated CD4+ T cells sorted from spleen or lymph node cells, obtained before transplant. The receptor was derived from a human donor who was the organ donor for an intestinal transplant. This chain uses TRBV29-1 with TRBJ2-5; 7 bases line up with TRBD2. CDR3 in DNA: TGCAGCGTTGATGAGCGGGGTCCTGAGACCCAGTACTTC. Translation: CSVDERGPETQYF.